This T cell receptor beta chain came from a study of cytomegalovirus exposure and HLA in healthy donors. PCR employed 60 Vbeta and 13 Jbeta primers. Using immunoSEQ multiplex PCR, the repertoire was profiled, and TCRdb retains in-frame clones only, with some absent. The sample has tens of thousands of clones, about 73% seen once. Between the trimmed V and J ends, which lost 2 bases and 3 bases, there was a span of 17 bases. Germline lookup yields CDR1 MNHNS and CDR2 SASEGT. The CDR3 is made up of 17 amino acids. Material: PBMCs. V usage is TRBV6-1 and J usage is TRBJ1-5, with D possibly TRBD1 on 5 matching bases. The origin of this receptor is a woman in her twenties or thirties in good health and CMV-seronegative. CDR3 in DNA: TGTGCCAGCAGTGAATGGGGCAGGGCGCTTTCCAATCAGCCCCAGCATTTT. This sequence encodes CASSEWGRALSNQPQHF.